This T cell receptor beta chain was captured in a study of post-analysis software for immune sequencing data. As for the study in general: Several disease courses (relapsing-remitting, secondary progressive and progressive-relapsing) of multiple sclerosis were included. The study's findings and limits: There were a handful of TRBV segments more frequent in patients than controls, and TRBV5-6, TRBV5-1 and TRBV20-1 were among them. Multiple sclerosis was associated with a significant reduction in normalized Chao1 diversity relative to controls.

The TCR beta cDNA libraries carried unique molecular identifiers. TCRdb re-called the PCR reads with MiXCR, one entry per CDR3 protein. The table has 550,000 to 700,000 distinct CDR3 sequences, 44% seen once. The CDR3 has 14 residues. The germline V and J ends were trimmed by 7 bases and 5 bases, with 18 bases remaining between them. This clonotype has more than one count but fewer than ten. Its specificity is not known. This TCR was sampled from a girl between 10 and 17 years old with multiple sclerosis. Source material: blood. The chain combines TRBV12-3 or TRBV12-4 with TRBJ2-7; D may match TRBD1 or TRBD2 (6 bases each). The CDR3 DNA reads TGTGCCAGCACCTTCGGAGGGGGGCGGGACGAGCAGTACTTC. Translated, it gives CASTFGGGRDEQYF.